This entry concerns a single T cell receptor (beta chain). The CDR3 ends on some other residue instead of the conserved phenylalanine or tryptophan, so this is likely a read error. This specimen comes from a study of T cells in Graves' hyperthyroidism and ophthalmopathy. Germline V CDR1 and CDR2: DFQATT, SNEGSKA (reference sequence). V shed 3 bases, J shed 4 bases, and the junction held 8 bases outside the gene matches. The CDR3 covers 15 residues. From RNA transcripts, TCR beta CDR3 regions were amplified. An initial round of RT-PCR targeting the TCR CDR3 relied on the HTBI primer set. TCRdb independently ran MiXCR on the multiplex PCR reads; one entry per CDR3 protein. Altogether hundreds of thousands of distinct CDR3 sequences are present, 40% to 55% being singletons, with the ten largest covering approximately 6.8%.

The clonotype was recovered from an adult man with Graves' disease, either hyperthyroidism or ophthalmopathy (not recorded which). J is TRBJ2-5 and V is TRBV20-1; 10 bases fit TRBD1. The source material was peripheral blood or thyroid tissue (not recorded which). DNA for the CDR3: TGCAGTGCTAGGGCTCCGGGACAGGGGCCAGAGACCCAGTACCTC. This sequence encodes CSARAPGQGPETQYL.